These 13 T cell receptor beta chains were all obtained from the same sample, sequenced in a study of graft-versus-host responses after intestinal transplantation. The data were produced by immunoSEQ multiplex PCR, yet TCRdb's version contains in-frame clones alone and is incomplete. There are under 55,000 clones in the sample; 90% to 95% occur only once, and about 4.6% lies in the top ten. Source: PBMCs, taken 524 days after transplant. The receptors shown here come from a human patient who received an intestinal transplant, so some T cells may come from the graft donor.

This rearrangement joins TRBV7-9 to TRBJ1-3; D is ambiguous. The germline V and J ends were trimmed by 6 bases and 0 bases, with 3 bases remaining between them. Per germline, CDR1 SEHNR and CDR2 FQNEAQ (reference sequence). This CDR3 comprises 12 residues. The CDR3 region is CASRDSGNTIYF. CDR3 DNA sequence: TGTGCCAGCAGGGACTCTGGAAACACCATATATTTT.

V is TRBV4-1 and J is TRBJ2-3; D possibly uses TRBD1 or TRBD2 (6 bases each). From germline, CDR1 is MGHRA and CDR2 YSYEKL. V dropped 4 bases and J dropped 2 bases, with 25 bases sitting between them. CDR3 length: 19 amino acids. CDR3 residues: CASSRRGGLNFDYTDTQYF. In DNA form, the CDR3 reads TGCGCCAGCAGCCGTAGAGGGGGACTTAACTTCGATTACACAGATACGCAGTATTTT.

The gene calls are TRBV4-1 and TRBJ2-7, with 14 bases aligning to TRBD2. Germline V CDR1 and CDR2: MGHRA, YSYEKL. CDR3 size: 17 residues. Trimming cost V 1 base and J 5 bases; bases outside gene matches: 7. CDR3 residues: CASSQGRGGLAGDEQYF. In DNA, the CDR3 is TGCGCCAGCAGCCAAGGGAGGGGGGGACTAGCGGGAGACGAGCAGTACTTC.

CDR3 loop: CASSQAGIGYEQYF. The CDR3 coding sequence is TGTGCCAGCAGCCAAGCGGGAATAGGCTACGAGCAGTACTTC. The chain has TRBV14 and TRBJ2-7, with a possible D match to TRBD2 (5 bases). V was shortened by 1 base and J by 3 bases, with 10 bases between the two germline ends. Per germline, CDR1 SGHDN and CDR2 FVKESK. CDR3 length equals 14 residues.

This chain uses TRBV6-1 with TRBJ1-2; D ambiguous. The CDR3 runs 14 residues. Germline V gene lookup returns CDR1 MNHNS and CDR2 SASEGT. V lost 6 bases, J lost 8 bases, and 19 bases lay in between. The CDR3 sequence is CASSVGSYNKGYTF. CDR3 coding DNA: TGTGCCAGCAGCGTCGGTTCCTATAATAAGGGCTACACCTTC.

CDR3 sequence (DNA): TGTGCCAGCAGTGAGCTCGCCGGGACAGGGGACGAGCAGTACTTC. It yields the protein CASSELAGTGDEQYF. J is TRBJ2-7 and V is TRBV25-1; 10 bases align to TRBD1. The germline V gene has CDR1 MGHDK and CDR2 SYGVNS. The J segment lost 5 bases and the V segment lost 3 bases, leaving 7 bases of the junction unmatched. The CDR3 runs 15 residues.

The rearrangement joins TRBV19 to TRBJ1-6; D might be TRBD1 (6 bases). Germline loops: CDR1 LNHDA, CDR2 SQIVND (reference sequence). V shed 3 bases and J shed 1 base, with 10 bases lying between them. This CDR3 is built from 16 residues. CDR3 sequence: CASSMAGASYNSPLHF. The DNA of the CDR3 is TGTGCCAGTAGTATGGCGGGGGCTTCCTATAATTCACCCCTCCACTTT.

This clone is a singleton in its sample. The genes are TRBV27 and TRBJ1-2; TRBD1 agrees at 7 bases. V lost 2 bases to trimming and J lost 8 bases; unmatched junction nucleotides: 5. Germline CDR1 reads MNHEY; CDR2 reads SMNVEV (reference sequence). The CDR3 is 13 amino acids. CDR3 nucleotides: TGTGCCAGCAGTTTAGACAGGGCCGTCGGCTACACCTTC. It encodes CASSLDRAVGYTF.

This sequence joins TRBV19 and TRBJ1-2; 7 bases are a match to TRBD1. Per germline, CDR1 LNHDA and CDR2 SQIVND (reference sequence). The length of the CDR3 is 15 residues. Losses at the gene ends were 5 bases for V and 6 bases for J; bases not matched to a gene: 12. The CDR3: CASSSARGGLNGYTF. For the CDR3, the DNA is TGTGCCAGTAGTTCGGCCAGGGGGGGTTTGAATGGCTACACCTTC.

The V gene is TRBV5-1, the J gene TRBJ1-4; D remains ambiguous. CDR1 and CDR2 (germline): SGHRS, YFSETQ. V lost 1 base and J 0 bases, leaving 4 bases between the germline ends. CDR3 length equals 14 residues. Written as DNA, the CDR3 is TGCGCCAGCAGCTTGCAGGCAACTAATGAAAAACTGTTTTTT. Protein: CASSLQATNEKLFF.

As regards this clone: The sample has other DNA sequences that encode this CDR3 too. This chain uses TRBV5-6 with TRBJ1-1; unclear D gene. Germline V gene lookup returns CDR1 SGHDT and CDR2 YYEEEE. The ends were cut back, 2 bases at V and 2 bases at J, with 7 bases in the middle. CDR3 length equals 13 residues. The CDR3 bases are TGTGCCAGCAGCTTAGGAACCAACACTGAAGCTTTCTTT. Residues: CASSLGTNTEAFF. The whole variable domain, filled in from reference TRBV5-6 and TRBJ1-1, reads DAGVTQSPTHLIKTRGQQVTLRCSPKSGHDTVSWYQQALGQGPQFIFQYYEEEERQRGNFPDRFSGHQFPNYSSELNVNALLLGDSALYLCASSLGTNTEAFFGQGTRLTVV.

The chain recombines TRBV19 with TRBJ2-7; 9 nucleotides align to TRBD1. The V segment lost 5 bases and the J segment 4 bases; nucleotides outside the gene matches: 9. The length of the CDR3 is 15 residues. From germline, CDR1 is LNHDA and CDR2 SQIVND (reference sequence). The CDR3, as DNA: TGTGCCAGTAGTTACGGAACAGGGGGCGTTTACGAGCAGTACTTC. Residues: CASSYGTGGVYEQYF.

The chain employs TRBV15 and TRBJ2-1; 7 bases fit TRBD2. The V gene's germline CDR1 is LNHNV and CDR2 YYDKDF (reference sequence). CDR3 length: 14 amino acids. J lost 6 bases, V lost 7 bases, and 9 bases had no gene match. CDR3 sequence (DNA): TGTGCCACCATCCGGGCGGGAGCCTTCAATGAGCAGTTCTTC. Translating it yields CATIRAGAFNEQFF.